The 13 T cell receptor beta chains in this list originate from one sample, sequenced in a study of T cells in Graves' hyperthyroidism and ophthalmopathy. What was amplified from RNA transcripts were TCR beta CDR3 regions. TCR CDR3 regions were first amplified by RT-PCR with HTBI primers. One entry per CDR3 protein results from TCRdb running MiXCR on the multiplex PCR reads. The data hold hundreds of thousands of distinct CDR3 sequences, with over 40% observed a single time. The material sequenced was peripheral blood or thyroid tissue (not recorded which). Receptors originate from an adult man with Graves' disease, either hyperthyroidism or ophthalmopathy (not recorded which).

The table lists this clonotype with a few counts. V gene TRBV5-1 combines with J gene TRBJ2-7; TRBD1 aligns across 9 bases. Germline CDR1 reads SGHRS; CDR2 reads YFSETQ. With V trimmed by 4 bases and J by 0 bases, 8 bases remained unmatched. The CDR3 runs 16 residues. The CDR3 nucleotides are TGCGCCAGCAGCCATGGCGGACAGGGGTACTCCTACGAGCAGTACTTC. Protein: CASSHGGQGYSYEQYF.

In regard to this clonotype: A much larger clone differs from this one at a single base, so this may be a read error. This chain connects TRBV10-3 to TRBJ1-2; weak D call: TRBD1 (5 bases). The CDR3 is 13 amino acids. Germline values: CDR1 ENHRY, CDR2 SYGVKD. The germline V and J ends were trimmed by 10 bases and 6 bases, with 18 bases remaining between them. The chain's CDR3 is CASNPAGRDGYTF. CDR3 nucleotides: TGTGCCAGCAACCCAGCAGGGCGGGATGGCTACACCTTC.

This chain uses TRBV11-1 with TRBJ1-2; 7 positions agree with TRBD1. V was clipped by 4 bases and J by 8 bases; unmatched bases: 10. The CDR3 consists of 14 residues. CDR1 and CDR2 from the germline V gene are SGHAT and FQDESV (reference sequence). The CDR3 DNA is TGTGCCAGCAGCTCCGGGACAGTGGGGTCGGGCTACACCTTC. Translation gives CASSSGTVGSGYTF. The full variable domain, rest sourced from reference TRBV11-1 and TRBJ1-2, is EAEVAQSPRYKITEKSQAVAFWCDPISGHATLYWYRQILGQGPELLVQFQDESVVDDSQLPKDRFSAERLKGVDSTLKIQPAELGDSAMYLCASSSGTVGSGYTFGSGTRLTVV.

The chain uses TRBV10-3 and TRBJ2-5; D assignment may be TRBD1 or TRBD2 (6 bases each). The V end was cut by 10 bases, the J end by 7 bases, with 22 bases between. CDR3 size: 14 residues. Germline V lookup: CDR1 ENHRY, CDR2 SYGVKD. In nucleotides, the CDR3 is TGTGCCACCTGGGACTCAGGGGTATCAGGGACCCAGTACTTC. Translated, it gives CATWDSGVSGTQYF.

This clonotype is labeled as medium-sized. This chain joins TRBV25-1 and TRBJ1-2; perhaps TRBD1 as D (6 bases). This CDR3 is 13 amino acids long. The ends were cut back, 3 bases at V and 8 bases at J, with 13 bases in the middle. Germline V gives CDR1 MGHDK, CDR2 SYGVNS. This chain's CDR3 is CASSEEEGVGYTF. CDR3 in DNA: TGTGCCAGCAGTGAGGAGGAGGGGGTCGGCTACACCTTC.

The rearrangement uses TRBV6-5 and TRBJ1-3; D gene unclear. Per the germline V gene, CDR1 is MNHEY and CDR2 is SVGAGI. Trimming left V 8 bases short and J 2 bases short, with 10 bases between. This CDR3 is 13 amino acids long. The CDR3 region has the DNA TGTGCCAGCTGGTCCGGGGCTGGAAACACCATATATTTT. This translates into CASWSGAGNTIYF.

The V gene is TRBV5-6, the J gene TRBJ1-1; D is unclear. Per the germline V gene, CDR1 is SGHDT and CDR2 is YYEEEE. The CDR3 consists of 16 residues. The V gene lost 2 bases and the J gene lost 0 bases, with 14 bases spanning the gap. CDR3 coding DNA: TGTGCCAGCAGCTTTACGACCGCTACCATGAACACTGAAGCTTTCTTT. This gives the protein CASSFTTATMNTEAFF.

V gene TRBV7-9 combines with J gene TRBJ2-7; unclear D gene. CDR3 length: 14 residues. V was pared by 7 bases and J by 1 base, with 14 bases between. Germline assignment: CDR1 SEHNR and CDR2 FQNEAQ (reference sequence). The CDR3 region is CASTDLGESYEQYF. The CDR3 DNA follows: TGTGCCAGCACCGACCTAGGAGAATCCTACGAGCAGTACTTC.

V gene TRBV29-1 combines with J gene TRBJ2-7; D could derive from TRBD1 or TRBD2 (5 bases each). Germline CDR1 SQVTM, CDR2 ANQGSEA. This CDR3 contains 13 residues. Trimming cost V 4 bases and J 2 bases, with 12 bases left between them. The CDR3 is CSVVRGIAYEQYF. CDR3 sequence (DNA): TGCAGCGTTGTCCGGGGCATTGCCTACGAGCAGTACTTC.

This chain joins TRBV9 and TRBJ1-6; D is unresolved. The CDR3 covers 10 residues. CDR1 and CDR2 from the germline V gene are SGDLS and YYNGEE. Trimming stripped 3 bases from V and 10 bases from J, with 2 bases between. CDR3 DNA sequence: TGTGCCAGCAGCGGGTCACCCCTCCACTTT. Translated, it gives CASSGSPLHF.

About this clonotype: A read error is possible here, since a much larger clone lies one base away. The chain recombines TRBV7-6 with TRBJ2-5; the D call may be TRBD1 or TRBD2 (5 bases each). The CDR3 runs to 15 residues. Germline V lookup: CDR1 SGHVS, CDR2 FNYEAQ. For the CDR3, the DNA is TGTGCCATCAGCTTAGCGCCGACAGAACCAGAGACCCAGTACTTC. Protein: CAISLAPTEPETQYF.

This clonotype was recorded many times. This sequence joins TRBV15 and TRBJ1-2, with TRBD1 as a possible D gene (5 bases). V lost 0 bases and J lost 4, with 6 bases in between. Germline lookup yields CDR1 LNHNV and CDR2 YYDKDF (reference sequence). CDR3 length: 13 residues. As DNA, the CDR3 is TGTGCCACCAGCAGAGAGGGGGGCTATGGCTACACCTTC. Translating it yields CATSREGGYGYTF.

This clonotype was observed a few times. The chain has TRBV20-1 and TRBJ1-5; 9 bases are shared with TRBD1. Germline CDR1 DFQATT, CDR2 SNEGSKA (reference sequence). With V trimmed by 5 bases and J by 4 bases, 6 bases remained unmatched. The CDR3 is 14 amino acids. Written as DNA, the CDR3 is TGCAGTGCTCTTCCGGGACAGGGAAATCAGCCCCAGCATTTT. This codes for CSALPGQGNQPQHF.